This TCR beta chain appears in the sequencing data of a study of blood T cell repertoires in COVID-19. Study-wide context: COVID-19 samples, acute and convalescent, were from the United States, Italy and Spain. From T cells, B-cell-depleted T cells, or PBMCs came the material, which was cDNA or gDNA.

The CDR3 consists of 19 residues. CDR1 and CDR2 (germline): SGHDT, YYEEEE. The trim removed 4 bases at V and 7 bases at J, leaving 24 bases unmatched. In the original processing: Counts of nucleated cells, estimated from reference gene primer amplification, were obtained. Using immunoSEQ multiplex PCR, the repertoire was profiled, and TCRdb retains in-frame clones only, with some absent. V and J calls and clone size are those listed in that table; D and trimming were worked out from the DNA. The data show around 25,000 clones, 75% to 90% seen once. The sequence came from a human donor with active COVID-19. The donor label of this sample is uncertain. Sequencing was performed on peripheral blood. The chain has TRBV5-6 and TRBJ2-7; 9 bases agree with TRBD2. For the CDR3, the DNA is TGTGCCAGCAGCCCCACAGGGAGGAGCGCTAGCGGGAAGACTTGGGAGCAGTACTTC. Amino acid sequence: CASSPTGRSASGKTWEQYF.